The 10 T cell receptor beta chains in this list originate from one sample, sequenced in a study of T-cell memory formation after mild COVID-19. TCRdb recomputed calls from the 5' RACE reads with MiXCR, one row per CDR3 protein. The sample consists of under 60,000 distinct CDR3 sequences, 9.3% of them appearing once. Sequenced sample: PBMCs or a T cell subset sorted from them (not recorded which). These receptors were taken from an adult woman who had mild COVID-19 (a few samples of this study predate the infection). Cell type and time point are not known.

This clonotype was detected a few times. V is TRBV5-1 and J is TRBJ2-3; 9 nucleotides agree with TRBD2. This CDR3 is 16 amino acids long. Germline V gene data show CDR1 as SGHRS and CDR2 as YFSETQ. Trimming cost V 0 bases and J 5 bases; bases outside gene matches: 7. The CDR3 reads CASSLAKRGAGDTQYF. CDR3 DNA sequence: TGCGCCAGCAGCTTGGCAAAGCGGGGGGCCGGAGATACGCAGTATTTT.

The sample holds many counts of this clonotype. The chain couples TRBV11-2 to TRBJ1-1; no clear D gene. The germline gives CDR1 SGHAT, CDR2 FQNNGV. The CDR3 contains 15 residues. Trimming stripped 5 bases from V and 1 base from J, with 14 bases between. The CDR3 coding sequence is TGTGCCAGCAGCCCCCGAGGTGCCGGGAACACTGAAGCTTTCTTT. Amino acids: CASSPRGAGNTEAFF.

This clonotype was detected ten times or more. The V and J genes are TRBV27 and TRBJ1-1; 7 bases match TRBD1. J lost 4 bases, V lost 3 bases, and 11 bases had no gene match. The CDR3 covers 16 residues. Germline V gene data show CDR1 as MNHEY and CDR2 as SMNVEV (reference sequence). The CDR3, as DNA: TGTGCCAGCAGTTTCGACTACGGGGACAGAGCCACTGAAGCTTTCTTT. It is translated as CASSFDYGDRATEAFF.

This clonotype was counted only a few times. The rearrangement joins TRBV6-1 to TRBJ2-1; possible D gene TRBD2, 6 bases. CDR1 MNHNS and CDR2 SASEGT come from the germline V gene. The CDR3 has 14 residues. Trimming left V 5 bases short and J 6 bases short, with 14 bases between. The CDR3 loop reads CASSPTRRSNEQFF. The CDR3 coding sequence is TGTGCCAGCAGTCCGACTAGACGGAGCAATGAGCAGTTCTTC.

The DNA for the CDR3 is TGTGCCAGCAGCGCCGGGGGGGCTGGCTCCTACGAGCAGTACTTC. This encodes CASSAGGAGSYEQYF. The V gene is TRBV9, the J gene TRBJ2-7, with 8 bases lining up with TRBD2. Germline CDR1 reads SGDLS; CDR2 reads YYNGEE. The CDR3 extends over 15 amino acids. The V and J ends lost 3 bases and 0 bases, in that order; junction bases with no gene match: 5.

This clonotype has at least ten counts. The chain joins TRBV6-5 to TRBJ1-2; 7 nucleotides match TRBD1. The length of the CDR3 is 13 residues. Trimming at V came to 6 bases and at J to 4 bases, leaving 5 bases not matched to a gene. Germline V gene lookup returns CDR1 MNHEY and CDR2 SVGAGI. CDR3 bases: TGTGCCAGCAGACAAAGGGACAGCTATGGCTACACCTTC. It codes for CASRQRDSYGYTF.

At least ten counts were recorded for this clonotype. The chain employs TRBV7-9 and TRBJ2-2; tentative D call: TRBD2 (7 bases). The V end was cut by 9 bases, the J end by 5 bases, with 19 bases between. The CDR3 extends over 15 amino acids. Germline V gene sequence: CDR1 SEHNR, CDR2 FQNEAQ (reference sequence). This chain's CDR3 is CARTGASGRTGELFF. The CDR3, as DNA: TGTGCCAGAACGGGGGCTAGCGGACGTACCGGGGAGCTGTTTTTT.

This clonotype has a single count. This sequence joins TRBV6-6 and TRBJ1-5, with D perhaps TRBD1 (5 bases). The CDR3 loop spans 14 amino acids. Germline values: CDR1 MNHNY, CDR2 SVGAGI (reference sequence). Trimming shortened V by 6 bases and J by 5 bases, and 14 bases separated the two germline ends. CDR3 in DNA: TGTGCCAGCAGAGACAGTTCTACCCATCAGCCCCAGCATTTT. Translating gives CASRDSSTHQPQHF.

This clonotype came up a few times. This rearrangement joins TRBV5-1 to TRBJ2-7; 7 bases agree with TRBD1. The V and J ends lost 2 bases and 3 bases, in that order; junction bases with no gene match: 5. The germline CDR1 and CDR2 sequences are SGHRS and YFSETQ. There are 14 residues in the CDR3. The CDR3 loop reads CASSLTGTDYEQYF. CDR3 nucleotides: TGCGCCAGCAGCTTAACCGGGACAGACTACGAGCAGTACTTC.

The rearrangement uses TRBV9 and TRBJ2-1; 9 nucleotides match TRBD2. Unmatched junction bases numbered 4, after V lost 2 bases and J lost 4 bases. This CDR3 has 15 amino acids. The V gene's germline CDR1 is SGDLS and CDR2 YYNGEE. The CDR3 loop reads CASSVSGGIYNEQFF. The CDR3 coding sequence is TGTGCCAGCAGCGTTAGCGGGGGTATTTACAATGAGCAGTTCTTC.